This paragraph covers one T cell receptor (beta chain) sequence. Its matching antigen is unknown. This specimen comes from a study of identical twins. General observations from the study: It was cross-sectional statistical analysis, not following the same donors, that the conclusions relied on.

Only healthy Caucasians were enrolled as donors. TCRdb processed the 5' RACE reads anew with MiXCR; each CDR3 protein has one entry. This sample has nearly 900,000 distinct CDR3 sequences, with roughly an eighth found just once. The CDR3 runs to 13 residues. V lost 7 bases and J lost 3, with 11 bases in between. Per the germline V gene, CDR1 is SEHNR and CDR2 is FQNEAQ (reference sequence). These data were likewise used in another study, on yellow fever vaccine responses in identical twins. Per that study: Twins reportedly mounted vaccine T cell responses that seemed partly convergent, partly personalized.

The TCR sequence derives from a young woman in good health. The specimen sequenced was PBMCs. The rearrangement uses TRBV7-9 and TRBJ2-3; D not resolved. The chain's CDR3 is CASTFGMTDTQYF. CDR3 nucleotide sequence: TGTGCCAGCACCTTTGGGATGACAGATACGCAGTATTTT.